The clone carrying this T cell receptor (beta chain) was detected many times. Its target is unknown. Only newly diagnosed hyperthyroidism patients aged 18 to 65, with under 2 months' duration, were enrolled. Investigators amplified TCR beta CDR3 regions from RNA transcripts. RT-PCR in the first round used HTBI primers; a second-round multiplex PCR followed. TCRdb re-called the multiplex PCR reads with MiXCR, one entry per CDR3 protein. The repertoire holds over a million distinct CDR3 sequences, with 35% to 40% as singletons. This sample was included in a study of Graves' ophthalmopathy and Graves' hyperthyroidism. Points from the study as a whole: Both a roughly 64% sensitivity and an approximately 72% specificity characterized the model's predictions of ophthalmopathy progression. Blood was where most expanded thyroid clonotypes above 0.001 frequency also turned up.

Source material: peripheral blood or thyroid tissue (not recorded which). The sequence was collected from an adult man with Graves' hyperthyroidism.

The CDR3 protein is CASKATVVYPQPQHF. DNA of the CDR3: TGTGCCAGTAAAGCCACAGTGGTATACCCTCAGCCCCAGCATTTT. This chain connects TRBV19 to TRBJ1-5, with D unresolved. There are 15 residues in the CDR3. The germline CDR1 and CDR2 sequences are LNHDA and SQIVND (reference sequence). V lost 7 bases to trimming and J lost 6 bases, with 19 bases between them.